This T cell receptor (beta chain) was profiled in a study of shared clonotypes between healthy human individuals. Study observations and caveats: Clonotypes shared by all four donors outscored non-shared clonotypes in generation probability.

Terminally differentiated effector memory CD45RA+ cells were excluded from the naive CD8 cells, which were CD45RO-negative and positively selected for CCR7. V was trimmed by 5 bases and J by 1 base, leaving 9 bases between them. This CDR3 is 14 amino acids long. CDR1 is SNHLY and CDR2 is FYNNEI in the germline V gene. Notes on this clone: Its matching antigen is unknown.

Roughly 30,000 T cell genomes (approximately 190 ng DNA) went into each sorted-subset replicate. Measured with immunoSEQ multiplex PCR; TCRdb has only the in-frame clones, and not every one. The profile shows some 2,000,000 clones, less than 95% of them singletons. This sequence was found in a man between 18 and 35 years old in good health. Sequenced: naive CD8+ T cells sorted from blood. The chain recombines TRBV2 with TRBJ1-5, with D unresolved. CDR3 amino acids: CASSWSLSNQPQHF. The CDR3 coding sequence is TGTGCCAGCAGTTGGAGCTTGAGCAATCAGCCCCAGCATTTT.